This is a list of T cell receptor beta chains from one sample in a study of shared clonotypes between healthy human individuals. Repertoires were generated with immunoSEQ multiplex PCR, while TCRdb's copy carries only in-frame clones and drops some. The data contain some 2 million clones, 95% of them singletons. Sample: naive CD4+ T cells sorted from blood. These receptors were obtained from a man aged 18 to 30 in good health. CDR3s include the opening cysteine and the closing phenylalanine or tryptophan. D genes are given only for firm matches. Expanded clones get a size class; other rows say once, few or many, or leave the size out.

d_call j_call clone_size v_call cdr3_aa cdr3_nt
. TRBJ1-2 once TRBV18 CASSPGSQEANYGYTF TGTGCCAGCTCACCAGGCAGCCAGGAGGCTAACTATGGCTACACCTTC
. TRBJ1-1 . TRBV14 CASSPTLNTEAFF TGTGCCAGCAGCCCAACATTGAACACTGAAGCTTTCTTT
. TRBJ2-7 . TRBV2 CASSGGRGSYEQYF TGTGCCAGCAGTGGTGGCAGGGGCAGTTACGAGCAGTACTTC
. TRBJ1-1 once TRBV7-2 CASSLRQQSLNTEAFF TGTGCCAGCAGCTTACGACAGCAATCTCTGAACACTGAAGCTTTCTTT
. TRBJ1-6 . TRBV5-6 CASSLNTDYSPLHF TGTGCCAGCAGCTTGAACACGGATTATTCACCCCTCCACTTT
TRBD1 TRBJ2-3 . TRBV9 CASSVDRASSTDTQYF TGTGCCAGCAGCGTGGACAGGGCCTCTAGCACAGATACGCAGTATTTT
. TRBJ2-7 . TRBV5-1 CASSLGPLGEYLHEQYF TGCGCCAGCAGCTTGGGGCCTTTGGGAGAATACCTCCACGAGCAGTACTTC
TRBD2 TRBJ2-4 . TRBV4-1 CASSRLAGGQNIQYF TGCGCCAGCAGCCGACTAGCGGGAGGGCAAAACATTCAGTACTTC
. TRBJ2-1 . TRBV10-1 CASSPGSKRYNEQFF TGCGCCAGCAGCCCCGGGAGTAAACGCTACAATGAGCAGTTCTTC
TRBD1 TRBJ2-7 few TRBV10-2 CATTRDRGSYEQYF TGCGCCACCACCCGGGACAGGGGCTCCTACGAGCAGTACTTC
. TRBJ2-3 . TRBV11-2 CASSSTGTDTQYF TGTGCCAGCAGCTCTACAGGCACAGATACGCAGTATTTT
. TRBJ1-1 . TRBV5-4 CASSLGPPNTEAFF TGTGCCAGCAGCTTAGGACCCCCGAACACTGAAGCTTTCTTT
TRBD2 TRBJ2-1 . TRBV11-2 CASSLTGTSSPEQFF TGTGCCAGCAGCCTCACCGGGACTAGTTCGCCTGAGCAGTTCTTC
. TRBJ1-4 . TRBV28 CASSQSHSEKLFF TGTGCCAGCAGTCAAAGCCACTCCGAAAAACTGTTTTTT
TRBD2 TRBJ2-5 . TRBV10-3 CAISAGTSTETQYF TGTGCCATCAGTGCCGGGACTAGCACGGAGACCCAGTACTTC
. TRBJ2-7 . TRBV6-5 CASSYSGSYEQYF TGTGCCAGCAGTTACAGCGGATCCTACGAGCAGTACTTC
TRBD1 TRBJ1-1 . TRBV7-9 CASSSRTGVGTEAFF TGTGCCAGCAGCTCCAGGACAGGGGTGGGGACTGAAGCTTTCTTT
. TRBJ2-3 . TRBV5-1 CASSWDLDSTDTQYF TGCGCCAGCAGTTGGGACTTAGATAGCACAGATACGCAGTATTTT
TRBD2 TRBJ2-1 . TRBV6-6 CAGAASGREISEQFF TGTGCCGGGGCGGCGAGTGGGCGGGAGATAAGTGAGCAGTTCTTC
. TRBJ2-5 . TRBV7-9 CASSLRGAAETQYF TGTGCCAGCAGCTTACGGGGGGCAGCGGAGACCCAGTACTTC
. TRBJ2-3 . TRBV2 CASIARDTQYF TGTGCCAGTATCGCGAGGGATACGCAGTATTTT
. TRBJ2-1 . TRBV9 CASSVITWGEQFF TGTGCCAGCAGCGTTATAACGTGGGGCGAGCAGTTCTTC
. TRBJ1-6 . TRBV5-3 CARSLEGRAPLHF TGTGCCAGAAGCTTGGAGGGACGCGCACCCCTCCACTTT
TRBD2 TRBJ2-5 . TRBV7-9 CASSSGLADPQETQYF TGTGCCAGCAGCTCCGGACTAGCGGATCCCCAAGAGACCCAGTACTTC
. TRBJ2-7 . TRBV4-1 CASSQDAGRSSYEQYF TGCGCCAGCAGCCAAGATGCAGGAAGGAGCTCCTACGAGCAGTACTTC
TRBD2 TRBJ2-7 . TRBV18 CASSPGTSGIYEQYF TGTGCCAGCTCACCTGGGACTAGCGGGATCTACGAGCAGTACTTC
. TRBJ2-3 once TRBV5-4 CASSDGASDTQYF TGTGCCAGCAGTGACGGGGCTTCAGATACGCAGTATTTT
. TRBJ2-1 . TRBV5-8 CASSEAGSKQFF TGTGCCAGCAGCGAAGCCGGATCCAAGCAGTTCTTC
TRBD1 TRBJ1-6 . TRBV30 CAVTGTGGSPLHF TGTGCCGTTACCGGGACAGGGGGGTCACCCCTCCACTTT
TRBD2 TRBJ2-1 . TRBV6-1 CASSEVGGERNEQFF TGTGCCAGCAGTGAAGTGGGGGGGGAGAGGAATGAGCAGTTCTTC
TRBD1 TRBJ1-2 . TRBV6-1 CASSEDRGQGYTF TGTGCCAGCAGTGAAGACAGGGGTCAAGGCTACACCTTC
. TRBJ1-1 once TRBV13 CASSLGSWDTEAFF TGTGCCAGCAGCTTGGGATCATGGGACACTGAAGCTTTCTTT
. TRBJ2-5 . TRBV5-6 CASSLFTRGTETQYF TGTGCCAGCAGCTTATTTACCCGGGGGACAGAGACCCAGTACTTC
TRBD2 TRBJ2-1 . TRBV4-1 CASSQEGLAGSYEQFF TGCGCCAGCAGCCAAGAAGGTCTAGCGGGCAGCTATGAGCAGTTCTTC
. TRBJ2-2 . TRBV6-5 CASSSPGPGELFF TGTGCCAGCAGTTCGCCGGGCCCCGGGGAGCTGTTTTTT
. TRBJ1-6 . TRBV18 CASSPPDGLNSPLHF TGTGCCAGCTCACCACCGGACGGACTTAATTCACCCCTCCACTTT
. TRBJ2-7 . TRBV5-1 CASSLDRGPYEQYF TGCGCCAGCTCCCTTGATAGGGGCCCCTACGAGCAGTACTTC
. TRBJ1-6 . TRBV2 CASSEGTSDFNSPLHF TGTGCCAGCAGTGAAGGGACGTCAGACTTTAATTCACCCCTCCACTTT
TRBD2 TRBJ2-1 . TRBV11-2 CASSPNSGRGILRYNEQFF TGTGCCAGCAGCCCGAATAGCGGGAGGGGAATATTGCGGTACAATGAGCAGTTCTTC
. TRBJ2-7 . TRBV5-4 CASSLGRSYEQYF TGTGCCAGCAGCTTAGGGCGGTCCTACGAGCAGTACTTC